This TCR beta chain was obtained from a study of blood T cells in healthy people across ages (dated by TCRdb to about 2015). Broadly, across the study: In model experiments, template switching captured roughly one uniquely barcoded TCR beta cDNA molecule for every two T cells. To track age-related changes in TCR beta repertoire diversity, the study relied on deep sequencing normalized with unique cDNA molecular identifiers. Donors were grouped into four age groups: young (average approximately 15 years), middle-aged (over 35), aged (around 60) and long-lived (approximately 75). To avoid experimental bias, donors of different ages were spread randomly across the sequencing lanes. The study analyzed two additional independent replicas of 1 million unique cDNA reads from the same blood draw for two donors, one aged 18 to 30 and one aged 80 or older. What the authors observed across the whole study: The long-lived group showed more naive CD4+ T cells, fewer expanded clones and increased TCR diversity than the aged group, suggesting age selection. Bulk unsorted PBMC profiling prevented conclusive comparison of naive and antigen-experienced compartments. There was a strong correlation between observed TCR beta diversity and the percentage of naive T cells measured by flow cytometry. Observed TCR beta diversity per million T cells fell roughly linearly with age, and a significant reduction was already apparent by age roughly 40. Total diversity estimates from one million sequenced T cells were considered lower bounds and underestimates. Because donor CMV infection status was unknown, age-related changes in expanded clonotypes were potentially confounded.

The donors were some 39 Caucasian individuals from Russia, aged 6 to 90 years, who were systemically healthy. Approximately 10 milliliters of peripheral blood were collected from each donor into EDTA-treated Vacutainer tubes. PBMCs were isolated by Ficoll-Paque density-gradient centrifugation, with at least 6.5 million obtained per sample. Total RNA, at least 6 micrograms per sample, was extracted from PBMCs with Trizol reagent. The percentages of naive CD45RAhigh/CD27high T cells were determined by flow cytometry on a PBMC aliquot from every donor. Libraries came from 5' RACE. Instrument on record: Illumina HiSeq 2500. A second PCR of about 6 to 11 cycles was performed with a sample-barcoded 5' primer and a J-beta primer mix. Each TCR beta cDNA molecule received a unique molecular identifier from a template-switch 5' adaptor carrying 12 random nucleotides. Each sample yielded at least 2.5 million CDR3-containing paired-end reads. First-strand cDNA was synthesized from all RNA with the Mint cDNA synthesis kit, primed by a TRBC-specific oligonucleotide. Following uracil-DNA glycosylase treatment, all cDNA underwent a first 18-cycle PCR with the universal primers M1SS and BC2_uni_R. In the authors' own workflow: Each sample was normalized by randomly selecting 1 million high-quality reads, each carrying a distinct molecular identifier. Instead of being binned into consensus sequences, reads with shared molecular identifiers were discarded. CDR3 identification, clonotype clustering and error correction used MiTCR with a Q25 quality threshold and the strictest error-elimination algorithm. Lower-bound total TCR beta diversity was estimated with a nonparametric unseen species model using Euler transformation. The public reads were reanalyzed by TCRdb: fastp trimming at Q25, MiXCR alignment, in-frame beta chains only. CDR3 protein duplicates are merged, each entry listing the most common genes and DNA. V and J calls and clone size were set by TCRdb, not the authors. This sample lists just over 800,000 distinct CDR3 sequences; around 68% were detected once. Roughly 26% of the sample lies in the top ten.

This clonotype was counted a few times. Its binding antigen is unknown. No base-level quality is on record; no much larger clone is a single base apart. CDR1 and CDR2 are read off the germline V gene (reference sequence) as DFQATT and SNEGSKA. Including the terminal cysteine and phenylalanine, the CDR3 comprises 12 residues. Of all the DNA, just the CDR3 is kept, 36 bases in frame from base 1. Sequenced: blood. The origin of this receptor is a man aged 25-40 years in good health. The chain employs TRBV20-1 and TRBJ2-1; the D gene lacks a confident call. The sequence in DNA is TGCACTTTCGCTAACTCCTACAATGAGCAGTTCTTC. Its product reads: CTFANSYNEQFF.